Listed below are T cell receptor beta chains from one sample, sequenced in a study of shared clonotypes between healthy human individuals. The assay was immunoSEQ multiplex PCR, and TCRdb's table has in-frame clones only and misses some. The sample has 110,000 or so clones; around 71% are singletons. What was sequenced was memory CD8+ T cells sorted from blood. These receptor sequences come from a woman under 40 in good health. CDR3s include the opening cysteine and the closing phenylalanine or tryptophan. The order of the fields is V gene, D gene, J gene, clone size, CDR3 protein, CDR3 DNA. A D gene is named only where the DNA matches it firmly. The size of a clone is reported for some rows only, either as once, few or many, or as a class for expanded clones.

V: TRBV18
D: -
J: TRBJ2-7
size: -
CDR3: CASSPEGSGELLEQYF
DNA: TGTGCCAGCTCACCCGAGGGAAGCGGAGAGCTTTTGGAGCAGTACTTC

V: TRBV7-9
D: -
J: TRBJ2-7
size: -
CDR3: CASSFSRSVWESYEQYF
DNA: TGTGCCAGCAGCTTCTCTCGGAGTGTGTGGGAATCCTACGAGCAGTACTTC

V: TRBV28
D: -
J: TRBJ2-2
size: -
CDR3: CASSLAEGHTGELFF
DNA: TGTGCCAGCAGTTTAGCGGAGGGCCATACCGGGGAGCTGTTTTTT

V: TRBV6-5
D: -
J: TRBJ2-6
size: many
CDR3: CASSYSEGSGANVLTF
DNA: TGTGCCAGCAGTTACTCAGAGGGCTCAGGGGCCAACGTCCTGACTTTC

V: TRBV27
D: TRBD2
J: TRBJ2-5
size: -
CDR3: CASSLGTSGSPETQYF
DNA: TGTGCCAGCAGCCTAGGGACTAGCGGGAGCCCAGAGACCCAGTACTTC

V: TRBV28
D: -
J: TRBJ2-7
size: -
CDR3: CASSPWDLGYEQYF
DNA: TGTGCCAGCAGTCCGTGGGATTTAGGCTACGAGCAGTACTTC

V: TRBV10-2
D: -
J: TRBJ2-7
size: -
CDR3: CASNDLGGFGYEQYF
DNA: TGCGCCAGCAACGATCTTGGAGGGTTCGGGTACGAGCAGTACTTC

V: TRBV21-1
D: -
J: TRBJ2-2
size: -
CDR3: CASPKEGGPWNTGELFF
DNA: TGTGCCAGCCCCAAGGAGGGAGGGCCTTGGAACACCGGGGAGCTGTTTTTT

V: TRBV19
D: -
J: TRBJ2-7
size: -
CDR3: CASSPVVSYEQYF
DNA: TGTGCCAGTAGTCCGGTTGTCTCCTACGAGCAGTACTTC

V: TRBV7-9
D: TRBD1
J: TRBJ1-1
size: -
CDR3: CASSFRQGYEAFF
DNA: TGTGCCAGCAGCTTCAGACAGGGATATGAAGCTTTCTTT

V: TRBV5-6
D: -
J: TRBJ1-4
size: once
CDR3: CASSLYTGRGEKLFF
DNA: TGTGCCAGCAGCTTGTATACAGGCCGTGGGGAAAAACTGTTTTTT

V: TRBV7-9
D: TRBD2
J: TRBJ2-7
size: -
CDR3: CASSPSGTQQGEQYF
DNA: TGTGCCAGCAGCCCGAGCGGGACCCAGCAGGGCGAGCAGTACTTC

V: TRBV7-8
D: -
J: TRBJ1-1
size: -
CDR3: CASSSPTNTEAFF
DNA: TGTGCCAGCAGCTCTCCAACGAACACTGAAGCTTTCTTT

V: TRBV28
D: -
J: TRBJ1-2
size: few
CDR3: CASSLRGYYLSNYGYTF
DNA: TGTGCCAGCAGTTTGAGGGGGTATTACCTCTCTAACTATGGCTACACCTTC

V: TRBV29-1
D: TRBD1
J: TRBJ1-4
size: -
CDR3: CSVGQGAREKLFF
DNA: TGCAGCGTTGGCCAGGGGGCGCGCGAAAAACTGTTTTTT

V: TRBV28
D: TRBD1
J: TRBJ1-6
size: once
CDR3: CASSTGQYSPLHF
DNA: TGTGCCAGCAGTACGGGACAGTATTCCCCCCTCCACTTT

V: TRBV6-4
D: -
J: TRBJ1-1
size: -
CDR3: CASSEAIGGNTEAFF
DNA: TGTGCCAGCAGTGAAGCGATTGGGGGGAACACTGAAGCTTTCTTT

V: TRBV6-4
D: -
J: TRBJ1-2
size: many
CDR3: CASSPGNAEGYTF
DNA: TGTGCCAGCAGTCCCGGGAACGCAGAGGGCTACACCTTC

V: TRBV2
D: -
J: TRBJ2-2
size: few
CDR3: CASKGPSGGELFF
DNA: TGTGCCAGCAAGGGGCCTTCGGGCGGGGAGCTGTTTTTT

V: TRBV19
D: -
J: TRBJ1-5
size: many
CDR3: CASAGQSISEPQHF
DNA: TGTGCCAGTGCCGGACAGAGTATTTCCGAGCCCCAGCATTTT

V: TRBV5-1
D: -
J: TRBJ2-5
size: -
CDR3: CASHPGQGETQYF
DNA: TGCGCCAGCCACCCGGGGCAGGGGGAGACCCAGTACTTC

V: TRBV6-1
D: -
J: TRBJ2-7
size: -
CDR3: CASRRGDEQYF
DNA: TGTGCCAGCAGGAGGGGCGACGAGCAGTACTTC

V: TRBV28
D: -
J: TRBJ1-2
size: once
CDR3: CASSSPVEDSANYGYTF
DNA: TGTGCCAGCAGTTCCCCGGTTGAAGACTCAGCTAACTATGGCTACACCTTC

V: TRBV18
D: -
J: TRBJ2-1
size: -
CDR3: CASSPRQSTTYNEQFF
DNA: TGTGCCAGCTCACCAAGACAGAGCACCACCTACAATGAGCAGTTCTTC

V: TRBV28
D: TRBD2
J: TRBJ2-6
size: -
CDR3: CASSKSRAGGRQRSGANVLTF
DNA: TGTGCCAGCAGTAAGTCCAGGGCGGGAGGCAGGCAGCGCTCTGGGGCCAACGTCCTGACTTTC

V: TRBV5-6
D: -
J: TRBJ2-6
size: -
CDR3: CASSWSQSRANVLTF
DNA: TGTGCCAGCTCTTGGTCACAAAGTCGGGCCAACGTCCTGACTTTC

V: TRBV28
D: -
J: TRBJ1-5
size: -
CDR3: CASSFLAGRGIIPQHF
DNA: TGTGCCAGCAGTTTTCTGGCAGGGAGGGGAATCATACCCCAGCATTTT

V: TRBV19
D: -
J: TRBJ1-1
size: -
CDR3: CASSMLGTEAFF
DNA: TGTGCCAGTAGTATGTTGGGCACTGAAGCTTTCTTT

V: TRBV2
D: -
J: TRBJ1-2
size: -
CDR3: CASSVGVGYTF
DNA: TGTGCCAGCAGTGTTGGGGTTGGCTACACCTTC

V: TRBV5-1
D: -
J: TRBJ2-7
size: -
CDR3: CASSPQGRASEQYF
DNA: TGCGCCAGCAGCCCCCAGGGTCGGGCCTCCGAGCAGTACTTC

V: TRBV6-1
D: -
J: TRBJ2-7
size: many
CDR3: CAIGQAEYEQYF
DNA: TGTGCCATCGGGCAAGCCGAGTACGAGCAGTACTTC

V: TRBV10-3
D: TRBD1
J: TRBJ1-5
size: few
CDR3: CAMGTGFNQPQHF
DNA: TGTGCCATGGGGACAGGATTTAATCAGCCCCAGCATTTT

V: TRBV6-4
D: TRBD2
J: TRBJ2-2
size: -
CDR3: CASSAQREGELFF
DNA: TGTGCCAGCAGTGCGCAGCGGGAAGGGGAGCTGTTTTTT

V: TRBV27
D: -
J: TRBJ2-1
size: few
CDR3: CASSSLGRAEQFF
DNA: TGTGCCAGCAGTTCCCTGGGACGGGCTGAGCAGTTCTTC

V: TRBV19
D: TRBD2
J: TRBJ2-7
size: -
CDR3: CASSGLAGVYEQYF
DNA: TGTGCCAGTAGTGGGCTAGCGGGAGTCTACGAGCAGTACTTC

V: TRBV25-1
D: -
J: TRBJ2-3
size: few
CDR3: CASGGTDTQYF
DNA: TGTGCCAGCGGGGGGACAGATACGCAGTATTTT

V: TRBV7-6
D: TRBD2
J: TRBJ2-3
size: -
CDR3: CASSSWTSGEPTDTQYF
DNA: TGTGCCAGCAGCTCCTGGACTAGCGGGGAACCCACAGATACGCAGTATTTT

V: TRBV6-4
D: TRBD1
J: TRBJ2-1
size: few
CDR3: CASSPSPGTGHNEQFF
DNA: TGTGCCAGCAGTCCATCTCCGGGGACAGGGCACAATGAGCAGTTCTTC

V: TRBV15
D: -
J: TRBJ1-5
size: -
CDR3: CATSSPGGRNQPQHF
DNA: TGTGCCACCAGCAGCCCGGGGGGGCGCAATCAGCCCCAGCATTTT

V: TRBV10-2
D: -
J: TRBJ2-7
size: once
CDR3: CASKAGLNYEQYF
DNA: TGCGCCAGTAAAGCGGGTTTGAACTACGAGCAGTACTTC

V: TRBV20-1
D: TRBD2
J: TRBJ2-7
size: -
CDR3: CSATAGVEQYF
DNA: TGCAGTGCTACAGCGGGAGTCGAGCAGTACTTC

V: TRBV9
D: -
J: TRBJ1-1
size: medium-sized
CDR3: CASGASVEGEAFF
DNA: TGTGCCAGCGGGGCTTCGGTTGAGGGTGAAGCTTTCTTT

V: TRBV23-1
D: -
J: TRBJ2-7
size: -
CDR3: CASSPSPEYEQYF
DNA: TGCGCCAGCAGTCCTAGCCCCGAATACGAGCAGTACTTC

V: TRBV4-2
D: TRBD1
J: TRBJ1-2
size: -
CDR3: CASSEQGEINYGYTF
DNA: TGTGCCAGCAGCGAACAGGGGGAGATCAACTATGGCTACACCTTC

V: TRBV2
D: TRBD2
J: TRBJ2-2
size: -
CDR3: CASSSSGRATGELFF
DNA: TGTGCCAGCAGTTCTAGCGGGAGGGCCACCGGGGAGCTGTTTTTT

V: TRBV28
D: -
J: TRBJ2-7
size: -
CDR3: CASSALRINPGGEQYF
DNA: TGTGCCAGCAGCGCCCTCAGGATCAACCCCGGAGGGGAGCAGTACTTC

V: TRBV7-9
D: TRBD1
J: TRBJ1-2
size: -
CDR3: CAGRDRVDRPNYGYTF
DNA: TGTGCCGGCCGGGACAGGGTTGATCGCCCTAACTATGGCTACACCTTC

V: TRBV5-1
D: -
J: TRBJ1-2
size: -
CDR3: CASSSSGGGDGYTF
DNA: TGCGCCAGCAGCTCCTCGGGGGGCGGCGATGGCTACACCTTC

V: TRBV6-5
D: TRBD1
J: TRBJ1-1
size: many
CDR3: CASSTGTGKNTEAFF
DNA: TGTGCCAGCAGTACTGGGACAGGGAAGAACACTGAAGCTTTCTTT